This T cell receptor (beta chain) was retrieved from a study of blood T cell repertoires in COVID-19. This CDR3 contains 14 residues. Trimming removed 8 bases from V and 5 bases from J; junction bases left unmatched: 12. Germline CDR1 SNHLY, CDR2 FYNNEI. Assay used: immunoSEQ multiplex PCR; TCRdb lists only in-frame clones, some missing. Among approximately 190,000 clones listed, about 80% were seen once. Clinical history reported by participants formed the basis on which cohorts were assigned. The sequence was collected from a woman aged 60 to 75 with acute COVID-19. Material: PBMCs or T cells enriched from blood (not recorded which). This sequence joins TRBV2 and TRBJ2-7, with TRBD1 identical over 7 bases. As DNA, the CDR3 is TGTGCCAGCTTCGAGGGGGCTATTCCCCACGAGCAGTACTTC. It is translated as CASFEGAIPHEQYF.